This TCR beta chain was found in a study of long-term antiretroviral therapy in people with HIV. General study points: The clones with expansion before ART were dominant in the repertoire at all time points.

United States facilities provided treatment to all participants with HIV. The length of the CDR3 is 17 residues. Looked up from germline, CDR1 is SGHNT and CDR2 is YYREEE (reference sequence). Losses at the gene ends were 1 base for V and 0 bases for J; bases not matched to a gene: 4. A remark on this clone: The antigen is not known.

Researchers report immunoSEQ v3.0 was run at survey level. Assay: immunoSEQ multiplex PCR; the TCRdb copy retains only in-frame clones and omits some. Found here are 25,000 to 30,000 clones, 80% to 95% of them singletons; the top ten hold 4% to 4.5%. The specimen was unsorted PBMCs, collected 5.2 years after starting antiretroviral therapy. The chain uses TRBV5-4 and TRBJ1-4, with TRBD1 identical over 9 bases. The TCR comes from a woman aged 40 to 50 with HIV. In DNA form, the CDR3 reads TGTGCCAGCAGCTTGAAGGGACAGGGCGCAACTAATGAAAAACTGTTTTTT. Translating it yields CASSLKGQGATNEKLFF.